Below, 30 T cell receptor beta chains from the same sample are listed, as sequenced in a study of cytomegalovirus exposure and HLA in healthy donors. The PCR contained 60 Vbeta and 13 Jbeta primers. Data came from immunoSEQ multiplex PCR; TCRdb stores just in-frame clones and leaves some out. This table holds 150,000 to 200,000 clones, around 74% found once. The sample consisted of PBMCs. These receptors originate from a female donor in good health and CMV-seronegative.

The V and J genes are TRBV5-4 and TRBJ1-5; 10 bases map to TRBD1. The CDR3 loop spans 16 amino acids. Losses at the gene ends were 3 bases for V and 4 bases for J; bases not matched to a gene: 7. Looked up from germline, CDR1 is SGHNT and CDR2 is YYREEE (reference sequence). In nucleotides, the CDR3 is TGTGCCAGCAGCTCGCGGCCGGGACAGGGGAATCAGCCCCAGCATTTT. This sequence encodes CASSSRPGQGNQPQHF.

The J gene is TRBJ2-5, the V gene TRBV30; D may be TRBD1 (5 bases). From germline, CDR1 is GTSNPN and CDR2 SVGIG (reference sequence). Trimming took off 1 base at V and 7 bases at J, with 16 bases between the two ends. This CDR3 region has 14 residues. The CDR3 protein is CAWSATPDRSTQYF. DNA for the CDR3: TGTGCCTGGAGTGCGACCCCCGACAGATCGACCCAGTACTTC.

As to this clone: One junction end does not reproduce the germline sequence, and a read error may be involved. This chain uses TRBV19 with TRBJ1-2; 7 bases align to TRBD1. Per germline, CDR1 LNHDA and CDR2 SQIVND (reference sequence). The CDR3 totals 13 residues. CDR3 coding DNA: TGTGCCAGTAGTATAGATCCGGGACAGTCCTCCTCTTTC. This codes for CASSIDPGQSSSF.

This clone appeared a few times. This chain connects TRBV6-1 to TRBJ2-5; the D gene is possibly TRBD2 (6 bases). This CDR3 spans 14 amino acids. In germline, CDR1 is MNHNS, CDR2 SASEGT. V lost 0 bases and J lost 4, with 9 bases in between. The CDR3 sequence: CASSEASGVETQYF. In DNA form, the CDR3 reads TGTGCCAGCAGTGAAGCGTCGGGGGTAGAGACCCAGTACTTC.

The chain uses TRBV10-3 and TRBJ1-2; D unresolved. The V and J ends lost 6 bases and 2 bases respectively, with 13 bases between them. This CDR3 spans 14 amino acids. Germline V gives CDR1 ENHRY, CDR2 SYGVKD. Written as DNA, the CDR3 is TGTGCCATCAGATCTTATAACGGGAACTATGGCTACACCTTC. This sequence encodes CAIRSYNGNYGYTF.

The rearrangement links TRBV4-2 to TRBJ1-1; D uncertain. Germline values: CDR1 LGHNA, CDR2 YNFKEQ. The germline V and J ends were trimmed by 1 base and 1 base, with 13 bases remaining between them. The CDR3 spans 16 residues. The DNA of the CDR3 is TGTGCCAGCAGCCAAGCAGCACACAGCCCGAACACTGAAGCTTTCTTT. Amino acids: CASSQAAHSPNTEAFF.

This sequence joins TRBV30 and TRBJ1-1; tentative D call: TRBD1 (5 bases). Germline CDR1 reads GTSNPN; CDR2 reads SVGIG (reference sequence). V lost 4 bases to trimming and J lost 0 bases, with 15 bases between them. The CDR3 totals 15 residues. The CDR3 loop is CAWMGRGGMNTEAFF. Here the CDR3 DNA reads TGTGCCTGGATGGGGCGGGGCGGAATGAACACTGAAGCTTTCTTT.

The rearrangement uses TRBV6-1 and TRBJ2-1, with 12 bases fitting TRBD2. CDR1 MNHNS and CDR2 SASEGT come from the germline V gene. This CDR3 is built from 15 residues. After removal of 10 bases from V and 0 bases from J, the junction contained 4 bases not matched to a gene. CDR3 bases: TGTGCCACCGGGACTAGCGGGTTCTCCTACAATGAGCAGTTCTTC. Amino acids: CATGTSGFSYNEQFF.

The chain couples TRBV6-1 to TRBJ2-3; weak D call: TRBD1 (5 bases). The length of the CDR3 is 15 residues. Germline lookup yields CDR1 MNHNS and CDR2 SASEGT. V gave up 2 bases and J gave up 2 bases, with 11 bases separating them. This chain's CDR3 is CASSEHQGPTDTQYF. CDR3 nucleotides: TGTGCCAGCAGTGAACACCAGGGCCCCACAGATACGCAGTATTTT.

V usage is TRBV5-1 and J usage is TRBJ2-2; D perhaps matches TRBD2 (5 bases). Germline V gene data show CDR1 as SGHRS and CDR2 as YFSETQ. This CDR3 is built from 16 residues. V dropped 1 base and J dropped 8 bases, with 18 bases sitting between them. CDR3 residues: CASSLMGAVSWGELFF. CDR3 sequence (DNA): TGCGCCAGCAGCTTGATGGGAGCCGTGTCGTGGGGGGAGCTGTTTTTT.

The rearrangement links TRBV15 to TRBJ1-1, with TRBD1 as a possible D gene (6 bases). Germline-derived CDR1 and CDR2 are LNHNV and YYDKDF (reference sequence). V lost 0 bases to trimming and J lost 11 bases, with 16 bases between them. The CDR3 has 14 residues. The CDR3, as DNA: TGTGCCACCAGCAGAGATCGGGGCAGGGGTGACGCTTTCTTT. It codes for CATSRDRGRGDAFF.

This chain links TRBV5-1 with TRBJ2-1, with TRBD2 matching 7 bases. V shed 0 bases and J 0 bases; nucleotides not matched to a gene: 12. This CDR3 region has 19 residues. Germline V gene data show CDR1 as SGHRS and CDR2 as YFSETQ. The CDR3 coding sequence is TGCGCCAGCAGCTTGGCCCTAAAGGGAGGGGCTAGCTCCTACAATGAGCAGTTCTTC. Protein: CASSLALKGGASSYNEQFF. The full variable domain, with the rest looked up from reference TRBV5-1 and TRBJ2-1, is KAGVTQTPRYLIKTRGQQVTLSCSPISGHRSVSWYQQTPGQGLQFLFEYFSETQRNKGNFPGRFSGRQFSNSRSEMNVSTLELGDSALYLCASSLALKGGASSYNEQFFGPGTRLTVL.

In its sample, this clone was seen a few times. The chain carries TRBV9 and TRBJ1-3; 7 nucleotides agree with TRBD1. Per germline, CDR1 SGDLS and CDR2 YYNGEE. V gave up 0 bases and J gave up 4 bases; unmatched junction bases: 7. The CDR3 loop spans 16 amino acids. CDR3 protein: CASSVAGGVGGNTIYF. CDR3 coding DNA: TGTGCCAGCAGCGTAGCAGGGGGAGTCGGCGGAAACACCATATATTTT.

The CDR3 loop reads CASGLTGSDTGELFF. CDR3 DNA: TGTGCATCCGGGCTTACGGGGAGCGACACCGGGGAGCTGTTTTTT. This chain links TRBV4-2 with TRBJ2-2; a weak D match, TRBD2 (5 bases). The CDR3 runs 15 residues. Germline CDR1 LGHNA, CDR2 YNFKEQ.

The DNA for the CDR3 is TGTGCCAGCTCACGGGACATTCCCTACGAGCAGTACTTC. Its protein product is CASSRDIPYEQYF. J is TRBJ2-7 and V is TRBV18, with D possibly matching TRBD1 (6 bases). The germline V gene has CDR1 KGHSH and CDR2 LQKENI. The CDR3 is 13 amino acids. V lost 4 bases, J lost 2 bases, and 9 bases lay in between.

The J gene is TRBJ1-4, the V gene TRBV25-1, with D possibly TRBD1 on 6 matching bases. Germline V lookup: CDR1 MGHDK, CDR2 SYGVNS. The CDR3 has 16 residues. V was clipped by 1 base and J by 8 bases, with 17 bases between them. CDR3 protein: CASSELRPGAPEKLFF. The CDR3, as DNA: TGTGCCAGCAGTGAATTAAGGCCAGGGGCTCCGGAAAAACTGTTTTTT.

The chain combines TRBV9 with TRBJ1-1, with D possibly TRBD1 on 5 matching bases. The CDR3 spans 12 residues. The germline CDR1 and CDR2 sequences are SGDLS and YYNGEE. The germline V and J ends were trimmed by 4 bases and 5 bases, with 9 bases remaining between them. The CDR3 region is CASSFSGTEAFF. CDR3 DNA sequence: TGTGCCAGCAGCTTCTCAGGGACTGAAGCTTTCTTT. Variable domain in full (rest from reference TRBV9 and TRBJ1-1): DSGVTQTPKHLITATGQRVTLRCSPRSGDLSVYWYQQSLDQGLQFLIQYYNGEERAKGNILERFSAQQFPDLHSELNLSSLELGDSALYFCASSFSGTEAFFGQGTRLTVV.

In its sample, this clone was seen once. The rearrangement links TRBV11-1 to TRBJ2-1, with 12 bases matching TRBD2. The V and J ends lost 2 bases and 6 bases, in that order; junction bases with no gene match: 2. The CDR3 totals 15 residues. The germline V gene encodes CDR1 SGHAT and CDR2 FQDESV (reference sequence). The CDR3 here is CASSLRLAGVNEQFF. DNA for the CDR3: TGTGCCAGCAGCTTACGACTAGCGGGAGTCAATGAGCAGTTCTTC.

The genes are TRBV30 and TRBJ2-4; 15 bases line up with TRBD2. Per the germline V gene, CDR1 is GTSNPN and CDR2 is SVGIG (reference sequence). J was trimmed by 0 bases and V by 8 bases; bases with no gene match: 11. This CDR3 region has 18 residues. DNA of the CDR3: TGTGCCCGGCCGACCGGACTAGCGGGGGGGTTAGCCAAAAACATTCAGTACTTC. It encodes CARPTGLAGGLAKNIQYF. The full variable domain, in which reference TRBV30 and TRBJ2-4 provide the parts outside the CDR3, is SQTIHQWPATLVQPVGSPLSLECTVEGTSNPNLYWYRQAAGRGLQLLFYSVGIGQISSEVPQNLSASRPQDRQFILSSKKLLLSDSGFYLCARPTGLAGGLAKNIQYFGAGTRLSVL.

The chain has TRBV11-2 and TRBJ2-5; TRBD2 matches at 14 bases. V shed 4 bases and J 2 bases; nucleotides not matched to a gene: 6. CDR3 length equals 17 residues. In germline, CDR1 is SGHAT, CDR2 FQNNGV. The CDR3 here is CASSSTWTSGGQETQYF. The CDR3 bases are TGTGCCAGCAGCTCAACCTGGACTAGCGGGGGGCAAGAGACCCAGTACTTC.

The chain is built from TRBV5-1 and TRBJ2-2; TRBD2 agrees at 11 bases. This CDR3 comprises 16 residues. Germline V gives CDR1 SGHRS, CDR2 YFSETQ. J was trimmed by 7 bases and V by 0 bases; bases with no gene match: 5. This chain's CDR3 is CASSLGLAGPLGELFF. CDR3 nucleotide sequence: TGCGCCAGCAGCTTGGGACTAGCGGGGCCCCTCGGGGAGCTGTTTTTT.

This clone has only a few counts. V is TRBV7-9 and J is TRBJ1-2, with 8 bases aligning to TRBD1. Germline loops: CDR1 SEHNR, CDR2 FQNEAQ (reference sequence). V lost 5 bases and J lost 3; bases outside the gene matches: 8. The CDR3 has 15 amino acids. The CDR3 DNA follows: TGTGCCAGCAGCCAGGGACAGGCTAGATACTATGGCTACACCTTC. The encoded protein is CASSQGQARYYGYTF.

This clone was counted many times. In DNA, the CDR3 is TGTGCCAGCAGCCGCTCAGTTAGCGGGATAAAGGCCGGGGAGCTGTTTTTT. Amino acids: CASSRSVSGIKAGELFF. The rearrangement joins TRBV5-6 to TRBJ2-2; 8 positions agree with TRBD2. V lost 4 bases and J lost 6; bases outside the gene matches: 14. Germline V gene data show CDR1 as SGHDT and CDR2 as YYEEEE. This CDR3 has 17 amino acids.

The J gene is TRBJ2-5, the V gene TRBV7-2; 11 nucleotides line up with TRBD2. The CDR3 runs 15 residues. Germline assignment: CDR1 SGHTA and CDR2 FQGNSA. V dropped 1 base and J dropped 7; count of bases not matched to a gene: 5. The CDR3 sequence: CASSLELAGAGTQYF. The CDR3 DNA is TGTGCCAGCAGCTTAGAACTAGCGGGAGCGGGGACCCAGTACTTC.

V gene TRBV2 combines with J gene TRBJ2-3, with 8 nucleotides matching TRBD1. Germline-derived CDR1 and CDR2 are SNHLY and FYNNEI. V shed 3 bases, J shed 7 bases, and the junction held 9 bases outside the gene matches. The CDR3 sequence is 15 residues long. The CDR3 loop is CASSDQGAIDHTQYF. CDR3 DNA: TGTGCCAGCAGTGACCAGGGGGCGATTGATCATACGCAGTATTTT.

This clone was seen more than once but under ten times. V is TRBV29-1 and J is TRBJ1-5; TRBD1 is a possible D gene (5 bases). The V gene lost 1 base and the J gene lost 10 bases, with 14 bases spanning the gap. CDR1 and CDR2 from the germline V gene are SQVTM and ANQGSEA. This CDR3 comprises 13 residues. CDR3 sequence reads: CSVEGDGGLPQHF. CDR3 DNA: TGCAGCGTTGAAGGGGACGGGGGTTTACCCCAGCATTTT.

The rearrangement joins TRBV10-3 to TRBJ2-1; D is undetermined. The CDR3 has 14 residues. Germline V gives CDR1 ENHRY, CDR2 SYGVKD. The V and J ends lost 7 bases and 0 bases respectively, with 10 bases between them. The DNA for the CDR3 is TGTGCCATCAAAAACCGGAGCTCCTACAATGAGCAGTTCTTC. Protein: CAIKNRSSYNEQFF.

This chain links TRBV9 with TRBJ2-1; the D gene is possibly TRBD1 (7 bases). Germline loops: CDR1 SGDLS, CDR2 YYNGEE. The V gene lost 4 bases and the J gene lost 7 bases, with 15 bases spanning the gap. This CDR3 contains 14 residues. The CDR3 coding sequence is TGTGCCAGCAGCTCCTCCCCAGGGGGGAATGAGCAGTTCTTC. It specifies CASSSSPGGNEQFF.

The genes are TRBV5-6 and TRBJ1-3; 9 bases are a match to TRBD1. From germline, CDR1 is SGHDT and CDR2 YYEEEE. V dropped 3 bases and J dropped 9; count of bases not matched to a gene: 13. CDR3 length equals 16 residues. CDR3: CASSSDRGRPMGTIYF. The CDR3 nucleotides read TGTGCCAGCAGCTCGGACAGGGGCCGCCCTATGGGCACCATATATTTT.

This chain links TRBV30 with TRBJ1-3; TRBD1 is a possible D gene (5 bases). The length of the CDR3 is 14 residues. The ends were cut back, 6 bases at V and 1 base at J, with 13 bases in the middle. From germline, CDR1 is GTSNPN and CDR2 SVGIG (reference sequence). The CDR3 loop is CACPRRGSGNTIYF. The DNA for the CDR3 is TGTGCCTGCCCGAGGAGGGGATCTGGAAACACCATATATTTT.